This entry lists 19 T cell receptor beta chains sequenced from one sample in a study of a mutant IDH1 vaccine in newly diagnosed glioma (dated by TCRdb to the early 2020s). Sample time point, as interpreted from the label and publication: baseline, week 1 (first vaccination visit). The sample's treatment or condition label, decoded: pre-vaccination baseline after standard-of-care therapy. Library preparation employed the immunoSEQ multiplex PCR assay. TCRdb re-hosts the immuneACCESS table, in-frame sequences only. Its copies lack some clones; in the studies checked, an unresolved V gene accounts for under half of them, and the cause for the rest is not known. The sample table holds tens of thousands of clones, of which more than 60% were seen once. The ten largest clones represent 1.5% to 2% of the sample. Material: PBMCs, obtained from a glioma patient treated with radiotherapy, temozolomide or both. These receptors came from a middle-aged woman with glioma.

V gene TRBV6-4 combines with J gene TRBJ2-7; 7 bases map to TRBD1. Germline V gene sequence: CDR1 MRHNA, CDR2 SNTAGT. Unmatched junction bases numbered 12, after V lost 5 bases and J lost 2 bases. This CDR3 comprises 16 residues. This CDR3 reads CASSPVDRVKAYEQYF. As DNA, the CDR3 is TGTGCCAGCAGTCCGGTAGACAGGGTTAAAGCCTACGAGCAGTACTTC.

The V call is TRBV6-5, the J call TRBJ1-1, with TRBD1 as a possible D gene (5 bases). The CDR3 has 12 amino acids. V lost 6 bases and J lost 11, with 16 bases in between. CDR1 and CDR2 (germline): MNHEY, SVGAGI. The CDR3 DNA is TGTGCCAGCAGAGGGGTGGGAGGAGCGGCTTTCTTT. It yields the protein CASRGVGGAAFF.

CDR3 nucleotide sequence: TGTGCCAGCAGAATGACAGGCTACAATCAGCCCCAGCATTTT. Protein product: CASRMTGYNQPQHF. The chain joins TRBV27 to TRBJ1-5; possibly TRBD1 for D (6 bases). Germline V gives CDR1 MNHEY, CDR2 SMNVEV (reference sequence). V lost 6 bases to trimming and J lost 3 bases, with 12 bases between them. CDR3 length: 14 amino acids.

This rearrangement joins TRBV30 to TRBJ2-2; 7 nucleotides line up with TRBD2. The germline V gene has CDR1 GTSNPN and CDR2 SVGIG (reference sequence). The CDR3 totals 12 residues. The V gene end was trimmed by 8 bases and the J gene end by 1 base; junction bases not matched to a gene: 1. CDR3 amino acids: CAGGGNTGELFF. The CDR3 DNA sequence: TGTGCCGGGGGGGGGAACACCGGGGAGCTGTTTTTT.

The V and J genes are TRBV6-6 and TRBJ2-5; no definite D call. Germline-derived CDR1 and CDR2 are MNHNY and SVGAGI (reference sequence). Trimming took off 2 bases at V and 5 bases at J, with 15 bases between the two ends. CDR3 length: 15 residues. In nucleotides, the CDR3 is TGTGCCAGCAGTTACCCCCTAATGGCGAGGGAGACCCAGTACTTC. It codes for CASSYPLMARETQYF.

DNA of the CDR3: TGTGCCAGCAGCCTGAGAAAGGGACGGACCCAAGAGACCCAGTACTTC. Encoded protein: CASSLRKGRTQETQYF. The rearrangement uses TRBV7-9 and TRBJ2-5; the D gene could be TRBD1 or TRBD2 (5 bases each). The CDR3 covers 16 residues. Germline lookup yields CDR1 SEHNR and CDR2 FQNEAQ (reference sequence). The V end lost 5 bases, the J end lost 1 base, and 17 bases lay between the germline ends.

This rearrangement joins TRBV5-1 to TRBJ1-3; weak D call: TRBD1 (5 bases). CDR3 length equals 15 residues. Germline V gene lookup returns CDR1 SGHRS and CDR2 YFSETQ. Trimming pared 4 bases from V and 3 bases from J, leaving 14 bases between. CDR3 DNA sequence: TGCGCCAGCAGCCCGGGGACGGCTCTTGGAAACACCATATATTTT. Translating gives CASSPGTALGNTIYF.

The gene calls are TRBV5-1 and TRBJ1-3, with D maybe TRBD1 (6 bases). This CDR3 comprises 15 residues. The ends were cut back, 2 bases at V and 2 bases at J, with 11 bases in the middle. Germline V lookup: CDR1 SGHRS, CDR2 YFSETQ. In DNA, the CDR3 is TGCGCCAGCAGCTTTTTGGGGGCGCCTGGAAACACCATATATTTT. Its protein product is CASSFLGAPGNTIYF.

This chain joins TRBV4-1 and TRBJ1-4; D is uncertain. V lost 1 base to trimming and J lost 5 bases, with 11 bases between them. The CDR3 totals 15 residues. The germline V gene encodes CDR1 MGHRA and CDR2 YSYEKL. CDR3 in amino acids: CASSQGALPNEKLFF. CDR3 in DNA: TGCGCCAGCAGCCAAGGGGCTCTCCCCAATGAAAAACTGTTTTTT.

This clone was counted once. This rearrangement joins TRBV27 to TRBJ2-2; D is unclear. The ends were cut back, 6 bases at V and 5 bases at J, with 7 bases in the middle. CDR1 is MNHEY, CDR2 SMNVEV, per germline (reference sequence). This CDR3 spans 12 amino acids. In DNA, the CDR3 is TGTGCCAGCAGCCGCCCGACCGGGGAGCTGTTTTTT. It codes for CASSRPTGELFF.

The chain combines TRBV12-2 with TRBJ1-1; TRBD1, as called in the table, went unchecked against the DNA. TRBV12-2 is recorded as a pseudogene. The CDR3 loop spans 17 amino acids. CDR3 sequence (DNA): TGTGCAAGTCGCTTAGGCACTGCAGGGAAGAGGAACACTGAAGCTTTCTTT. Residues: CASRLGTAGKRNTEAFF.

In nucleotides, the CDR3 is TGCGCCAGCTCCCTAGCGGGGCTTAATTCACCCCTCCACTTT. This encodes CASSLAGLNSPLHF. V and J are TRBV5-1 and TRBJ1-6; a weak D match, TRBD1 (5 bases). CDR1 is SGHRS, CDR2 YFSETQ, per germline. V lost 7 bases to trimming and J lost 6 bases, with 14 bases between them. The CDR3 totals 14 residues.

This rearrangement joins TRBV25-1 to TRBJ2-1, with D maybe TRBD1 (5 bases). The germline gives CDR1 MGHDK, CDR2 SYGVNS. CDR3 length: 14 amino acids. The V gene lost 3 bases and the J gene lost 4 bases, with 10 bases spanning the gap. CDR3 sequence: CASSDRVMYNEQFF. In DNA form, the CDR3 reads TGTGCCAGCAGTGACAGGGTTATGTACAATGAGCAGTTCTTC. The variable domain in full, with the rest retrieved from reference TRBV25-1 and TRBJ2-1, is EADIYQTPRYLVIGTGKKITLECSQTMGHDKMYWYQQDPGMELHLIHYSYGVNSTEKGDLSSESTVSRIRTEHFPLTLESARPSHTSQYLCASSDRVMYNEQFFGPGTRLTVL.

The rearrangement links TRBV12-5 to TRBJ2-5; either TRBD1 or TRBD2 may supply D (5 bases each). Germline assignment: CDR1 LGHNT and CDR2 FRNRAP. This CDR3 has 14 residues. Deletions cut 6 bases from V and 1 base from J, with 12 bases between. CDR3 sequence reads: CASGRSGRQETQYF. The CDR3 region has the DNA TGTGCTAGTGGCCGGTCGGGGCGCCAAGAGACCCAGTACTTC.

J is TRBJ1-2 and V is TRBV5-1; 12 bases map to TRBD1. The CDR3 loop spans 15 amino acids. The trim removed 1 base at V and 8 bases at J, leaving 6 bases unmatched. Germline-derived CDR1 and CDR2 are SGHRS and YFSETQ. The CDR3 DNA sequence: TGCGCCAGCAGCTTGCCGGGACAGGGGGCTGGAGGCTACACCTTC. Encoded protein: CASSLPGQGAGGYTF.

The genes are TRBV29-1 and TRBJ2-5, with D perhaps matching TRBD1 or TRBD2 (5 bases each). Germline V gene lookup returns CDR1 SQVTM and CDR2 ANQGSEA. The CDR3 has 12 residues. V lost 6 bases and J 2 bases, leaving 10 bases between the germline ends. CDR3 nucleotides: TGCAGCGTACGGGACGGACAAGAGACCCAGTACTTC. It translates to CSVRDGQETQYF. Looking up the rest from reference TRBV29-1 and TRBJ2-5 gives the full variable domain: SAVISQKPSRDICQRGTSLTIQCQVDSQVTMMFWYRQQPGQSLTLIATANQGSEATYESGFVIDKFPISRPNLTFSTLTVSNMSPEDSSIYLCSVRDGQETQYFGPGTRLLVL.

CDR3 sequence: CASSHSTGDSTEAFF. The CDR3 region has the DNA TGTGCCAGCTCACATTCGACAGGGGATAGCACTGAAGCTTTCTTT. The chain couples TRBV18 to TRBJ1-1, with 8 bases aligning to TRBD1. After removal of 4 bases from V and 4 bases from J, the junction contained 8 bases not matched to a gene. Germline V lookup: CDR1 KGHSH, CDR2 LQKENI. The CDR3 has 15 residues.

The J gene is TRBJ1-6, the V gene TRBV2; a possible D gene is TRBD1 (5 bases). This CDR3 comprises 14 residues. V shed 6 bases and J shed 11 bases, with 17 bases lying between them. Germline V gives CDR1 SNHLY, CDR2 FYNNEI. The CDR3 here is CASSEGRGGPPLHF. In DNA, the CDR3 is TGTGCCAGCAGCGAGGGGAGGGGCGGGCCACCCCTCCACTTT.

The chain combines TRBV19 with TRBJ1-5; 9 bases agree with TRBD1. The CDR3 has 15 residues. Germline CDR1 LNHDA, CDR2 SQIVND (reference sequence). V dropped 5 bases and J dropped 4; count of bases not matched to a gene: 6. DNA for the CDR3: TGTGCCAGTAGTGACAGGGGGTTCTCAAATCAGCCCCAGCATTTT. Protein: CASSDRGFSNQPQHF.